These T cell receptor beta chains were read from a single sample in a study of neurological immune-mediated disorders. TCRdb re-called the 5' RACE reads with MiXCR, one entry per CDR3 protein. The repertoire holds over 50,000 distinct CDR3 sequences, with approximately 3.3% as singletons. The source material was PBMCs. The receptors derive from a man aged 40-55 years with multiple sclerosis. CDR3s include the opening cysteine and the closing phenylalanine or tryptophan. The D gene is left open where the match is weak. Some rows mark clone size as missing; the rest say once, few, many or name a class of expanded clone.

V gene: TRBV21-1; D gene: .; clone size: many; J gene: TRBJ1-1; CDR3 protein: CASSKPPRNNTEAFF; CDR3 DNA: TGTGCCAGCAGCAAACCTCCCCGAAATAACACTGAAGCTTTCTTT
V gene: TRBV10-3; D gene: TRBD1; clone size: many; J gene: TRBJ1-1; CDR3 protein: CAIRDRTNTEAFF; CDR3 DNA: TGTGCCATCAGGGACAGGACGAACACTGAAGCTTTCTTT
V gene: TRBV6-5; D gene: TRBD1; clone size: many; J gene: TRBJ2-7; CDR3 protein: CASSRTGKSYEQYF; CDR3 DNA: TGTGCCAGCAGCCGGACAGGTAAATCCTACGAGCAGTACTTC
V gene: TRBV18; D gene: TRBD2; clone size: many; J gene: TRBJ2-3; CDR3 protein: CASSPPGTSADTQYF; CDR3 DNA: TGTGCCAGCTCACCTCCCGGGACTAGCGCAGATACGCAGTATTTT
V gene: TRBV2; D gene: TRBD2; clone size: many; J gene: TRBJ2-1; CDR3 protein: CASNLLAGGYNEQFF; CDR3 DNA: TGTGCCAGCAATCTTCTAGCGGGGGGATACAATGAGCAGTTCTTC
V gene: TRBV5-1; D gene: TRBD1; clone size: many; J gene: TRBJ1-2; CDR3 protein: CASGDSLTNYGYTF; CDR3 DNA: TGCGCCAGCGGGGACAGCTTAACTAACTATGGCTACACCTTC
V gene: TRBV28; D gene: .; clone size: many; J gene: TRBJ2-6; CDR3 protein: CASSSGTGANVLTF; CDR3 DNA: TGTGCCAGCAGTTCGGGGACTGGGGCCAACGTCCTGACTTTC
V gene: TRBV9; D gene: .; clone size: many; J gene: TRBJ1-5; CDR3 protein: CASSVGGAGQPQHF; CDR3 DNA: TGTGCCAGCAGCGTAGGGGGGGCCGGGCAGCCCCAGCATTTT
V gene: TRBV5-5; D gene: .; clone size: many; J gene: TRBJ1-2; CDR3 protein: CASSLRQANYGYTF; CDR3 DNA: TGTGCCAGCAGCTTGAGACAGGCCAACTATGGCTACACCTTC
V gene: TRBV12-3/TRBV12-4; D gene: .; clone size: few; J gene: TRBJ1-5; CDR3 protein: CASSGQRGFNQPQHF; CDR3 DNA: TGTGCCAGCAGTGGACAGAGGGGCTTCAATCAGCCCCAGCATTTT
V gene: TRBV6-1; D gene: TRBD1; clone size: many; J gene: TRBJ1-5; CDR3 protein: CASGRGNGQPQHF; CDR3 DNA: TGTGCCAGCGGCAGGGGGAACGGTCAGCCCCAGCATTTT
V gene: TRBV7-6; D gene: TRBD1; clone size: many; J gene: TRBJ2-3; CDR3 protein: CASSSGQVIADTQYF; CDR3 DNA: TGTGCCAGCAGCTCCGGACAGGTTATAGCAGATACGCAGTATTTT
V gene: TRBV20-1; D gene: TRBD1; clone size: many; J gene: TRBJ1-2; CDR3 protein: CSAIPGQGARGYTF; CDR3 DNA: TGCAGTGCTATACCGGGACAGGGGGCAAGAGGCTACACCTTC
V gene: TRBV20-1; D gene: .; clone size: many; J gene: TRBJ2-7; CDR3 protein: CSARDTLRSAEQYF; CDR3 DNA: TGCAGTGCTAGAGATACCCTGAGGTCGGCCGAGCAGTACTTC
V gene: TRBV7-6; D gene: .; clone size: many; J gene: TRBJ2-3; CDR3 protein: CASSLGQNTDTQYF; CDR3 DNA: TGTGCCAGCAGCTTAGGCCAGAATACAGATACGCAGTATTTT
V gene: TRBV29-1; D gene: .; clone size: many; J gene: TRBJ2-3; CDR3 protein: CSVEAGWGAYTDTQYF; CDR3 DNA: TGCAGCGTTGAAGCGGGTTGGGGGGCCTACACAGATACGCAGTATTTT
V gene: TRBV11-3; D gene: TRBD1; clone size: few; J gene: TRBJ2-3; CDR3 protein: CASSPGTGGTDTQYF; CDR3 DNA: TGTGCCAGCAGCCCCGGGACAGGGGGCACAGATACGCAGTATTTT
V gene: TRBV20-1; D gene: .; clone size: many; J gene: TRBJ1-2; CDR3 protein: CSAIYRVEGYTF; CDR3 DNA: TGCAGTGCTATCTACAGGGTTGAGGGCTACACCTTC
V gene: TRBV20-1; D gene: .; clone size: many; J gene: TRBJ1-1; CDR3 protein: CSARTGVNTEAFF; CDR3 DNA: TGCAGTGCTAGGACAGGTGTGAACACTGAAGCTTTCTTT
V gene: TRBV20-1; D gene: TRBD2; clone size: many; J gene: TRBJ2-5; CDR3 protein: CSARGASGPEGETQYF; CDR3 DNA: TGCAGTGCTAGAGGGGCTAGCGGCCCAGAGGGGGAGACCCAGTACTTC
V gene: TRBV7-6; D gene: .; clone size: many; J gene: TRBJ1-6; CDR3 protein: CASRVGGDSPLHF; CDR3 DNA: TGTGCCAGCAGGGTAGGGGGGGATTCACCCCTCCACTTT
V gene: TRBV5-1; D gene: .; clone size: many; J gene: TRBJ2-1; CDR3 protein: CASSFVVREEQFF; CDR3 DNA: TGCGCCAGCAGCTTCGTTGTCAGGGAAGAGCAGTTCTTC
V gene: TRBV11-2; D gene: .; clone size: many; J gene: TRBJ1-3; CDR3 protein: CASSRADEGNTIYF; CDR3 DNA: TGTGCCAGCAGCCGGGCAGACGAGGGAAACACCATATATTTT
V gene: TRBV9; D gene: .; clone size: many; J gene: TRBJ2-6; CDR3 protein: CASSPTTGANVLTF; CDR3 DNA: TGTGCCAGCAGCCCCACGACTGGGGCCAACGTCCTGACTTTC
V gene: TRBV6-5; D gene: TRBD1; clone size: many; J gene: TRBJ2-1; CDR3 protein: CASSYSGTGGGYEQFF; CDR3 DNA: TGTGCCAGCAGTTATTCCGGGACAGGAGGTGGCTATGAGCAGTTCTTC
V gene: TRBV20-1; D gene: TRBD2; clone size: many; J gene: TRBJ2-3; CDR3 protein: CSAREGTSFGDTQYF; CDR3 DNA: TGCAGTGCTAGAGAAGGGACTAGCTTCGGAGATACGCAGTATTTT
V gene: TRBV12-3/TRBV12-4; D gene: .; clone size: many; J gene: TRBJ2-1; CDR3 protein: CASSLTGAQRGDEQFF; CDR3 DNA: TGTGCCAGCAGTTTAACTGGGGCCCAGCGCGGCGATGAGCAGTTCTTC
V gene: TRBV4-1; D gene: .; clone size: many; J gene: TRBJ1-1; CDR3 protein: CASNGRTTNTEAFF; CDR3 DNA: TGCGCCAGCAACGGCAGAACGACGAACACTGAAGCTTTCTTT
V gene: TRBV3-1; D gene: .; clone size: .; J gene: TRBJ2-2; CDR3 protein: CASGGGITGELFF; CDR3 DNA: TGTGCCAGCGGCGGAGGGATCACCGGGGAGCTGTTTTTT
V gene: TRBV4-1; D gene: TRBD1; clone size: many; J gene: TRBJ1-6; CDR3 protein: CASSPGQGNSPLNF; CDR3 DNA: TGCGCCAGCAGCCCGGGACAGGGAAATTCACCCCTCAACTTT
V gene: TRBV5-1; D gene: TRBD1; clone size: many; J gene: TRBJ2-1; CDR3 protein: CASSLGQGYYNEQFF; CDR3 DNA: TGCGCCAGCAGCCTAGGACAGGGATACTACAATGAGCAGTTCTTC
V gene: TRBV20-1; D gene: .; clone size: many; J gene: TRBJ2-7; CDR3 protein: CSARVPGGNYEQYF; CDR3 DNA: TGCAGTGCTAGAGTGCCAGGGGGGAACTACGAGCAGTACTTC
V gene: TRBV19; D gene: .; clone size: .; J gene: TRBJ1-2; CDR3 protein: CASNKERGNYGYTF; CDR3 DNA: TGTGCCAGTAATAAAGAGAGGGGGAACTATGGCTACACCTTC
V gene: TRBV4-1; D gene: .; clone size: many; J gene: TRBJ1-3; CDR3 protein: CASSPGVLNTIYF; CDR3 DNA: TGCGCCAGCAGCCCGGGGGTCCTAAACACCATATATTTT
V gene: TRBV20-1; D gene: TRBD2; clone size: many; J gene: TRBJ2-1; CDR3 protein: CSARGTSGGGNEQFF; CDR3 DNA: TGCAGTGCTAGAGGGACTAGCGGGGGCGGGAATGAGCAGTTCTTC
V gene: TRBV5-1; D gene: .; clone size: many; J gene: TRBJ2-1; CDR3 protein: CASSTGTYNNEQFF; CDR3 DNA: TGCGCCAGCAGCACAGGGACGTATAACAATGAGCAGTTCTTC
V gene: TRBV28; D gene: .; clone size: many; J gene: TRBJ2-3; CDR3 protein: CASSLRTDTQYF; CDR3 DNA: TGTGCCAGCAGTTTAAGGACAGATACGCAGTATTTT
V gene: TRBV12-3/TRBV12-4; D gene: .; clone size: many; J gene: TRBJ1-2; CDR3 protein: CASRDQDGYTF; CDR3 DNA: TGTGCCAGCAGGGATCAGGACGGCTACACCTTC
V gene: TRBV29-1; D gene: .; clone size: many; J gene: TRBJ2-7; CDR3 protein: CSPWACRNHRGGEQYF; CDR3 DNA: TGCAGCCCCTGGGCGTGTAGGAACCACAGGGGGGGCGAGCAGTACTTC